This T cell receptor beta chain came from a study of T cell responses to AZD1222 COVID-19 vaccine. Profiled with immunoSEQ multiplex PCR; TCRdb holds only in-frame clones, not every one. The sample holds under 95,000 clones, about 90% seen once. A remark on this clone: Its cognate antigen is unknown.

There are 16 residues in the CDR3. The V gene lost 11 bases and the J gene lost 8 bases, with 28 bases spanning the gap. Per the germline V gene, CDR1 is MGHDK and CDR2 is SYGVNS. Study findings and constraints: Reportedly, nearly half the spike-specific TCRs target unmutated variant regions.

This TCR was sampled from an adult in good health. The chain couples TRBV25-1 to TRBJ2-1; no firm D call. The sequencing here drew on peripheral blood, taken on day 0 of AZD1222 vaccination. The CDR3 region is CASPTNHRALYHEQFF. As DNA, the CDR3 is TGTGCCTCACCAACCAACCACCGGGCCTTATACCATGAGCAGTTCTTC.